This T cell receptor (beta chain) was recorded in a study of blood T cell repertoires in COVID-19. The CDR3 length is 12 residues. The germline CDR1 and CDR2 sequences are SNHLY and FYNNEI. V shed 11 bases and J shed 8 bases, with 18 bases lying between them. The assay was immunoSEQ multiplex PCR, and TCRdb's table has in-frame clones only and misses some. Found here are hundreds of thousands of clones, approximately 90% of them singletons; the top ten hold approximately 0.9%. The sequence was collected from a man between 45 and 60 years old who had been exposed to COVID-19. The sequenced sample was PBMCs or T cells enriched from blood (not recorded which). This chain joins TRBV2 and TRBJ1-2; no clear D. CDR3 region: CASRGGGRGYTF. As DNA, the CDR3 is TGTGCCTCCCGAGGAGGCGGGCGCGGCTACACCTTC.